This T cell receptor beta chain came from a study of PD-1 blockade in classical Hodgkin lymphoma. Study findings and constraints: Although disease activity or prior therapy may be involved, causes of the repertoire differences remain undefined. Baseline TCR diversity was reportedly lower in newly diagnosed patients than healthy donors.

Trimming removed 4 bases from V and 4 bases from J, with 14 bases in between. CDR1 is SGDLS, CDR2 YYNGEE, per germline. The length of the CDR3 is 14 residues. Only one count was recorded for this clone. Its antigen is undetermined. Produced via immunoSEQ multiplex PCR; TCRdb's table is partial and in-frame only. This sample yields about 22,000 clones, of which approximately 92% are seen a single time; about 0.24% belongs to the top ten. Sample time point: newly diagnosed, previously untreated cHL patient sample. CD4+ T cells were purified from thawed PBMCs by magnetic negative selection. Comparators were PBMCs taken from newly diagnosed, untreated classical Hodgkin lymphoma.

This TCR was recovered from a human donor with classical Hodgkin lymphoma. This chain uses TRBV9 with TRBJ1-2; D is unresolved. Sequences were obtained from CD4+ T cells from blood. CDR3 nucleotides: TGTGCCAGCAGCCGGGAAAAGCCTCTCTATGGCTACACCTTC. Protein: CASSREKPLYGYTF.